These 26 T cell receptor beta chains share one sample of origin, sequenced in a study of cytomegalovirus exposure and HLA in healthy donors. Use of 60 Vbeta and 13 Jbeta primers characterized the PCR. Sequencing was performed with immunoSEQ multiplex PCR; in TCRdb, only in-frame clones are kept and a portion is missing. In all, the sample yields 65,000 to 80,000 clones. The sample comprised PBMCs. All receptors come from a female donor in good health and CMV-seropositive.

This chain connects TRBV4-1 to TRBJ1-1; D not resolved. The CDR3 has 14 amino acids. Deletions cut 0 bases from V and 1 base from J, with 6 bases between. Germline CDR1 MGHRA, CDR2 YSYEKL. CDR3 nucleotide sequence: TGCGCCAGCAGCCAAGATCCGAGGAACACTGAAGCTTTCTTT. Residues: CASSQDPRNTEAFF.

As DNA, the CDR3 is TGTGCCAGCAGTGATTCGGGTTACGAGCAGTACTTC. This translates into CASSDSGYEQYF. The rearrangement joins TRBV6-1 to TRBJ2-7; D is uncertain. Trimming took off 3 bases at V and 4 bases at J, with 7 bases between the two ends. The CDR3 has 12 amino acids. CDR1 is MNHNS and CDR2 is SASEGT in the germline V gene.

The chain links TRBV7-2 to TRBJ2-2; D possibly corresponds to TRBD2 (5 bases). The V and J ends lost 5 bases and 7 bases respectively, with 17 bases between them. The CDR3 consists of 15 residues. Germline loops: CDR1 SGHTA, CDR2 FQGNSA. This CDR3 is CASSRERHAGGELFF. CDR3 bases: TGTGCCAGCAGCAGGGAGCGACACGCTGGCGGGGAGCTGTTTTTT.

The chain is built from TRBV9 and TRBJ1-2; 9 nucleotides align to TRBD1. Germline V lookup: CDR1 SGDLS, CDR2 YYNGEE. V lost 2 bases, J lost 5 bases, and 4 bases stayed unmatched. The CDR3 runs 14 residues. In DNA, the CDR3 is TGTGCCAGCAGCGTTAACAGGGGGCCTTATGGCTACACCTTC. Its protein product is CASSVNRGPYGYTF.

V is TRBV19 and J is TRBJ2-6; tentative D call: TRBD1 (6 bases). Trimming pared 2 bases from V and 4 bases from J, leaving 18 bases between. CDR1 is LNHDA and CDR2 is SQIVND in the germline V gene (reference sequence). CDR3 size: 18 residues. CDR3 amino acids: CASSIYPVVGAGANVLTF. The DNA of the CDR3 is TGTGCCAGTAGTATATACCCCGTGGTGGGGGCGGGGGCCAACGTCCTGACTTTC.

The CDR3: CASSPVLDDEQFF. CDR3 DNA: TGTGCCAGCTCACCAGTACTAGATGATGAGCAGTTCTTC. This chain joins TRBV18 and TRBJ2-1; D perhaps matches TRBD2 (5 bases). Trimming took off 2 bases at V and 8 bases at J, with 10 bases between the two ends. Per germline, CDR1 KGHSH and CDR2 LQKENI. CDR3 length: 13 amino acids.

V usage is TRBV6-6 and J usage is TRBJ1-5, with 9 bases that match TRBD1. Unmatched junction bases numbered 4, after V lost 8 bases and J lost 2 bases. This CDR3 spans 14 amino acids. CDR1 MNHNY and CDR2 SVGAGI come from the germline V gene (reference sequence). CDR3 bases: TGTGCCAGCCAGGGACAGGGCGGCAATCAGCCCCAGCATTTT. It encodes CASQGQGGNQPQHF.

CDR3 sequence reads: CAWSPLGQGADKLFF. The CDR3 coding sequence is TGTGCCTGGAGTCCCCTGGGACAGGGGGCTGACAAACTGTTTTTT. The chain recombines TRBV30 with TRBJ1-4; TRBD1 matches 12 bases. CDR3 length equals 15 residues. Trimming removed 2 bases from V and 11 bases from J; junction bases left unmatched: 9. The germline V gene encodes CDR1 GTSNPN and CDR2 SVGIG (reference sequence). Full variable domain (missing parts from reference TRBV30 and TRBJ1-4): SQTIHQWPATLVQPVGSPLSLECTVEGTSNPNLYWYRQAAGRGLQLLFYSVGIGQISSEVPQNLSASRPQDRQFILSSKKLLLSDSGFYLCAWSPLGQGADKLFFGSGTQLSVL.

The rearrangement joins TRBV5-6 to TRBJ2-5, with TRBD2 matching over 8 bases. The CDR3 runs 14 residues. CDR1 is SGHDT and CDR2 is YYEEEE in the germline V gene. Trimming at V came to 4 bases and at J to 2 bases, leaving 4 bases not matched to a gene. The CDR3 sequence is CASSHGTRQETQYF. The DNA of the CDR3 is TGTGCCAGCAGCCATGGGACTAGACAAGAGACCCAGTACTTC.

The chain employs TRBV19 and TRBJ1-3; 7 bases align to TRBD1. The CDR3 covers 18 residues. Per the germline V gene, CDR1 is LNHDA and CDR2 is SQIVND (reference sequence). V lost 8 bases, J lost 4 bases, and 20 bases stayed unmatched. The CDR3 reads CASWGTASLLKSGNTIYF. The CDR3 coding sequence is TGTGCCAGTTGGGGGACAGCCTCGTTACTTAAATCGGGAAACACCATATATTTT.

The chain is built from TRBV10-3 and TRBJ2-1; D not resolved. The CDR3 has 11 residues. The germline V and J ends were trimmed by 6 bases and 5 bases, with 5 bases remaining between them. CDR1 is ENHRY and CDR2 is SYGVKD in the germline V gene. The CDR3 region has the DNA TGTGCCATCAGCCGTGACAATGAGCAGTTCTTC. Its protein product is CAISRDNEQFF.

The J gene is TRBJ1-4, the V gene TRBV6-5; D remains ambiguous. CDR3 length: 14 residues. From germline, CDR1 is MNHEY and CDR2 SVGAGI. V was pared by 5 bases and J by 3 bases, with 10 bases between. CDR3 in amino acids: CASSPGLSNEKLFF. The CDR3 DNA reads TGTGCCAGCAGTCCTGGGCTGTCTAATGAAAAACTGTTTTTT.

The genes are TRBV4-3 and TRBJ2-2; weak D call: TRBD2 (5 bases). Trimming took off 0 bases at V and 3 bases at J, with 8 bases between the two ends. The CDR3 extends over 15 amino acids. Germline assignment: CDR1 LGHNA and CDR2 YSLEER. The DNA of the CDR3 is TGCGCCAGCAGCCAAGATCTAGCATACACCGGGGAGCTGTTTTTT. It yields the protein CASSQDLAYTGELFF.

V gene TRBV5-1 combines with J gene TRBJ2-5; 7 nucleotides align to TRBD1. CDR3 length equals 15 residues. With 4 bases clipped from V and 1 base from J, the junction kept 7 bases outside the gene matches. CDR1 and CDR2 (germline): SGHRS, YFSETQ. For the CDR3, the DNA is TGCGCCAGCAGCCCCCAGGGGGAGCGCCAAGAGACCCAGTACTTC. Translating gives CASSPQGERQETQYF. Full variable domain (missing parts from reference TRBV5-1 and TRBJ2-5): KAGVTQTPRYLIKTRGQQVTLSCSPISGHRSVSWYQQTPGQGLQFLFEYFSETQRNKGNFPGRFSGRQFSNSRSEMNVSTLELGDSALYLCASSPQGERQETQYFGPGTRLLVL.

The rearrangement joins TRBV5-1 to TRBJ2-1, with TRBD1 matching 7 bases. V gave up 2 bases and J gave up 7 bases; unmatched junction bases: 6. Germline CDR1 is SGHRS and CDR2 is YFSETQ. The CDR3 has 14 residues. The CDR3 nucleotides read TGCGCCAGCAGCTTCGGGACAGAATTGAATGAGCAGTTCTTC. Translated, it gives CASSFGTELNEQFF. The full variable domain, completed using reference TRBV5-1 and TRBJ2-1, is KAGVTQTPRYLIKTRGQQVTLSCSPISGHRSVSWYQQTPGQGLQFLFEYFSETQRNKGNFPGRFSGRQFSNSRSEMNVSTLELGDSALYLCASSFGTELNEQFFGPGTRLTVL.

The chain recombines TRBV4-2 with TRBJ2-3, with 10 bases identical to TRBD2. This CDR3 has 17 residues. Germline CDR1 is LGHNA and CDR2 is YNFKEQ. J was trimmed by 4 bases and V by 4 bases; bases with no gene match: 11. The CDR3 reads CASSRAGAGGPADTQYF. The CDR3 coding sequence is TGTGCCAGCAGCCGCGCCGGAGCGGGAGGGCCCGCAGATACGCAGTATTTT.

The chain recombines TRBV6-1 with TRBJ1-1, with TRBD1 as a possible D gene (6 bases). CDR1 MNHNS and CDR2 SASEGT come from the germline V gene. The V gene lost 0 bases and the J gene lost 12 bases, with 17 bases spanning the gap. The CDR3 consists of 14 residues. CDR3 nucleotides: TGTGCCAGCAGTGAAGCGGGTCGGGGGGACACTCCTTTCTTT. Protein sequence: CASSEAGRGDTPFF.

The CDR3, as DNA: TGTGCCAGTAGTTTCCCGGCCAGGGTGAACACTGAAGCTTTCTTT. It is translated as CASSFPARVNTEAFF. This chain uses TRBV19 with TRBJ1-1; tentatively, D is TRBD1 (5 bases). There are 15 residues in the CDR3. V lost 5 bases, J lost 0 bases, and 13 bases lay in between. From germline, CDR1 is LNHDA and CDR2 SQIVND (reference sequence).

The chain has TRBV11-2 and TRBJ2-7; D not certain. Germline V gene sequence: CDR1 SGHAT, CDR2 FQNNGV. The length of the CDR3 is 13 residues. Trimming cost V 4 bases and J 5 bases, with 12 bases left between them. The CDR3 spells CASSSSSLHEQYF. CDR3 DNA: TGTGCCAGCAGCTCCTCATCACTTCACGAGCAGTACTTC.

The gene calls are TRBV4-3 and TRBJ1-3; possibly TRBD1 for D (5 bases). Trimming took off 0 bases at V and 2 bases at J, with 11 bases between the two ends. The germline V gene encodes CDR1 LGHNA and CDR2 YSLEER. The CDR3 extends over 16 amino acids. CDR3 sequence reads: CASSQEDTIPGNTIYF. The DNA for the CDR3 is TGCGCCAGCAGCCAAGAGGACACTATTCCTGGAAACACCATATATTTT.

The chain has TRBV9 and TRBJ1-2; a possible D gene is TRBD1 (5 bases). CDR1 and CDR2 (germline): SGDLS, YYNGEE. Trimming cost V 3 bases and J 5 bases, with 20 bases left between them. The CDR3 contains 16 residues. The CDR3 nucleotides are TGTGCCAGCAGCGGGAAGGATGCGGAGGGGTCGTATGGCTACACCTTC. This sequence encodes CASSGKDAEGSYGYTF.

V usage is TRBV27 and J usage is TRBJ2-7; 7 bases map to TRBD2. The CDR3 is 16 amino acids. V was clipped by 4 bases and J by 4 bases; unmatched bases: 13. Germline V lookup: CDR1 MNHEY, CDR2 SMNVEV (reference sequence). The CDR3 bases are TGTGCCAGCAGTTGGGGGGGATGGCAGGGACCTTACGAGCAGTACTTC. Encoded protein: CASSWGGWQGPYEQYF.

CDR3 in amino acids: CASSYGQGQNQPQHF. The CDR3 coding sequence is TGTGCCAGCTCATATGGACAGGGCCAAAATCAGCCCCAGCATTTT. The chain employs TRBV18 and TRBJ1-5; TRBD1 matches 8 bases. The CDR3 spans 15 residues. The junction had 7 bases not matched to a gene; V was cut back by 5 bases and J by 4 bases. The germline gives CDR1 KGHSH, CDR2 LQKENI.

The rearrangement uses TRBV7-2 and TRBJ2-3; 10 bases map to TRBD2. Germline V gene sequence: CDR1 SGHTA, CDR2 FQGNSA. The CDR3 loop spans 16 amino acids. The V gene end was trimmed by 4 bases and the J gene end by 3 bases; junction bases not matched to a gene: 7. The CDR3 coding sequence is TGTGCCAGCAGCTCCCCGACTAGCGGGTTAACAGATACGCAGTATTTT. Encoded protein: CASSSPTSGLTDTQYF. Variable domain in full (rest from reference TRBV7-2 and TRBJ2-3): GAGVSQSPSNKVTEKGKDVELRCDPISGHTALYWYRQSLGQGLEFLIYFQGNSAPDKSGLPSDRFSAERTGGSVSTLTIQRTQQEDSAVYLCASSSPTSGLTDTQYFGPGTRLTVL.

The chain combines TRBV27 with TRBJ2-7; tentative D call: TRBD2 (6 bases). The length of the CDR3 is 13 residues. Trimming removed 3 bases from V and 3 bases from J, with 9 bases in between. Per the germline V gene, CDR1 is MNHEY and CDR2 is SMNVEV (reference sequence). The CDR3 region has the DNA TGTGCCAGCAGTTTGGACTACCGCTACGAGCAGTACTTC. It yields the protein CASSLDYRYEQYF.

The J gene is TRBJ2-7, the V gene TRBV5-1, with 8 positions matching TRBD2. The length of the CDR3 is 14 residues. Germline CDR1 SGHRS, CDR2 YFSETQ. V shed 2 bases and J 6 bases; nucleotides not matched to a gene: 7. In nucleotides, the CDR3 is TGCGCCAGCAGCTTAGCGGGAGAGGGAGGCGAGCAGTACTTC. Its translation is CASSLAGEGGEQYF.